One sample yielded the 32 T cell receptor beta chains listed below, sequenced in a study of shared clonotypes between healthy human individuals. Positively selected for CCR7, the CD45RO-negative cells used as naive CD8 cells excluded terminally differentiated effector memory CD45RA+ cells. Profiling relied on immunoSEQ multiplex PCR, and the TCRdb table lists in-frame clones only, not all of them. The repertoire holds around 2,100,000 clones, approximately 94% seen once, with less than 1.5% in the top ten. The sample consisted of naive CD8+ T cells sorted from blood. These TCRs come from a man between 18 and 29 years old in good health.

V usage is TRBV15 and J usage is TRBJ2-1; the match to TRBD2 covers 8 bases. With V trimmed by 2 bases and J by 4 bases, 13 bases remained unmatched. Germline CDR1 and CDR2: LNHNV and YYDKDF (reference sequence). This CDR3 region has 18 residues. CDR3 region: CATSRHSSGTRGYNEQFF. The CDR3 coding sequence is TGTGCCACCAGCAGACACTCATCCGGGACTAGGGGTTACAATGAGCAGTTCTTC.

This sequence joins TRBV7-6 and TRBJ2-1; D unclear. Trimming cost V 5 bases and J 9 bases, with 11 bases left between them. The germline V gene has CDR1 SGHVS and CDR2 FNYEAQ. This CDR3 region has 12 residues. This CDR3 is CASSPSSREQFF. CDR3 bases: TGTGCCAGCAGCCCAAGCTCGCGTGAGCAGTTCTTC.

The chain has TRBV5-1 and TRBJ2-7, with 10 positions matching TRBD2. This CDR3 region has 16 residues. Losses at the gene ends were 4 bases for V and 3 bases for J; bases not matched to a gene: 10. Germline-derived CDR1 and CDR2 are SGHRS and YFSETQ. The CDR3: CASSLRTSGIVYEQYF. CDR3 coding DNA: TGCGCCAGCAGCCTACGGACTAGCGGAATTGTCTACGAGCAGTACTTC.

The chain employs TRBV10-3 and TRBJ2-1; 15 bases match TRBD2. Germline CDR1 reads ENHRY; CDR2 reads SYGVKD. V lost 0 bases, J lost 4 bases, and 19 bases stayed unmatched. CDR3 length: 23 amino acids. Here the CDR3 reads CAISESYPEPGTSGRPSYNEQFF. The CDR3 nucleotides are TGTGCCATCAGTGAGTCGTACCCCGAGCCCGGGACTAGCGGGAGGCCTAGTTACAATGAGCAGTTCTTC.

The chain employs TRBV10-3 and TRBJ1-1; D gene ambiguous. The germline gives CDR1 ENHRY, CDR2 SYGVKD. Between the trimmed V and J ends, which lost 6 bases and 7 bases, there was a span of 12 bases. The CDR3 consists of 12 residues. The DNA of the CDR3 is TGTGCCATCAGAGGAGAAAGCGTTGAAGCTTTCTTT. Translation: CAIRGESVEAFF.

This clone was found many times. The chain recombines TRBV4-1 with TRBJ2-7; 8 bases line up with TRBD1. CDR1 is MGHRA, CDR2 YSYEKL, per germline. This CDR3 is 16 amino acids long. V trimming: 4 bases; J trimming: 0 bases; junction bases outside the gene matches: 8. CDR3 DNA: TGCGCCAGCAGCCGAGAGACAGGGGCGAGCTCCTACGAGCAGTACTTC. This sequence encodes CASSRETGASSYEQYF.

The chain combines TRBV5-4 with TRBJ2-7, with D perhaps matching TRBD1 or TRBD2 (5 bases each). The germline V gene has CDR1 SGHNT and CDR2 YYREEE (reference sequence). This CDR3 has 14 residues. V lost 4 bases, J lost 2 bases, and 13 bases lay in between. The CDR3 is CASSPGTETYEQYF. The CDR3 nucleotides read TGTGCCAGCAGCCCCGGGACGGAGACCTACGAGCAGTACTTC.

The chain is built from TRBV28 and TRBJ2-5; TRBD2 aligns across 8 bases. J gave up 6 bases and V 5 bases, and 11 bases lay outside the gene matches. There are 15 residues in the CDR3. Germline V lookup: CDR1 MDHEN, CDR2 SYDVKM. The CDR3 DNA is TGTGCCAGCAGTGCCCCGGGACTAGTAGACAAGACCCAGTACTTC. This codes for CASSAPGLVDKTQYF.

The rearrangement joins TRBV27 to TRBJ2-2, with no clear D. V was trimmed by 2 bases and J by 3 bases, leaving 7 bases between them. The CDR3 extends over 14 amino acids. Germline V gene data show CDR1 as MNHEY and CDR2 as SMNVEV (reference sequence). CDR3 in amino acids: CASSLTLYTGELFF. The CDR3, as DNA: TGTGCCAGCAGTTTAACACTCTACACCGGGGAGCTGTTTTTT.

This rearrangement joins TRBV6-5 to TRBJ2-7; D is unclear. Germline V gene data show CDR1 as MNHEY and CDR2 as SVGAGI. V lost 5 bases, J lost 4 bases, and 12 bases lay in between. The CDR3 covers 13 residues. CDR3 bases: TGTGCCAGCAGTGAAGGGTTTGCTTACGAGCAGTACTTC. This encodes CASSEGFAYEQYF.

The J gene is TRBJ1-4, the V gene TRBV5-4; D unresolved. This CDR3 spans 16 amino acids. Deletions cut 4 bases from V and 8 bases from J, with 21 bases between. In germline, CDR1 is SGHNT, CDR2 YYREEE (reference sequence). CDR3 nucleotides: TGTGCCAGCAGCCCCCTTCCGGCTTCCTCCGCCGAAAAACTGTTTTTT. Encoded protein: CASSPLPASSAEKLFF.

V gene TRBV5-6 combines with J gene TRBJ2-7, with TRBD2 identical over 14 bases. CDR3 length: 14 residues. Germline CDR1 SGHDT, CDR2 YYEEEE. The ends lost 4 bases at V and 4 bases at J; junction bases unmatched: 1. The CDR3 sequence is CASSRLAGGYEQYF. Here the CDR3 DNA reads TGTGCCAGCAGCCGACTAGCGGGAGGGTACGAGCAGTACTTC.

The gene calls are TRBV27 and TRBJ2-3; 7 nucleotides align to TRBD2. From germline, CDR1 is MNHEY and CDR2 SMNVEV (reference sequence). The CDR3 loop spans 15 amino acids. V was pared by 4 bases and J by 2 bases, with 6 bases of the junction left unmatched. The CDR3 nucleotides read TGTGCCAGCAGTTCCATGACTAGCTTCACAGATACGCAGTATTTT. Its translation is CASSSMTSFTDTQYF.

The gene calls are TRBV25-1 and TRBJ1-2, with D unclear. V was cut by 4 bases and J by 2 bases, with 17 bases left in between. Germline assignment: CDR1 MGHDK and CDR2 SYGVNS. The CDR3 totals 16 residues. CDR3 nucleotides: TGTGCCAGCAGTGCCCGGACCGCTATTGGGAACTATGGCTACACCTTC. It is translated as CASSARTAIGNYGYTF.

CDR3 nucleotide sequence: TGTGCCTGGAGTGGGACAGGGGGCTACTATGGCTACACCTTC. It is translated as CAWSGTGGYYGYTF. The J gene is TRBJ1-2, the V gene TRBV30; 11 bases are a match to TRBD1. V shed 1 base, J shed 3 bases, and the junction held 1 base outside the gene matches. The CDR3 contains 14 residues. CDR1 and CDR2 from the germline V gene are GTSNPN and SVGIG (reference sequence).

This clone was observed once. CDR3 residues: CASSPWGGMNTEAFF. The CDR3 DNA follows: TGTGCCAGCAGCCCCTGGGGAGGGATGAACACTGAAGCTTTCTTT. The chain is built from TRBV7-9 and TRBJ1-1; the D is unclear. The length of the CDR3 is 15 residues. Between the trimmed V and J ends, which lost 5 bases and 0 bases, there was a span of 13 bases. Germline CDR1 is SEHNR and CDR2 is FQNEAQ (reference sequence).

The rearrangement joins TRBV6-5 to TRBJ1-1; no reliable D call. Trimming took 8 bases from V and 0 from J, leaving 10 bases between them. The CDR3 is 13 amino acids. Per the germline V gene, CDR1 is MNHEY and CDR2 is SVGAGI. CDR3 in amino acids: CASGFGLNTEAFF. The CDR3 DNA reads TGTGCCAGCGGGTTCGGATTGAACACTGAAGCTTTCTTT.

The chain couples TRBV28 to TRBJ1-1; D might be TRBD1 (6 bases). The CDR3 has 16 amino acids. Germline loops: CDR1 MDHEN, CDR2 SYDVKM. Between the trimmed V and J ends, which lost 4 bases and 1 base, there was a span of 16 bases. The CDR3 reads CASSSHRELQNTEAFF. CDR3 bases: TGTGCCAGCAGTTCCCACAGGGAGTTGCAGAACACTGAAGCTTTCTTT.

This clone was seen just once. The chain couples TRBV10-3 to TRBJ2-2; 13 nucleotides agree with TRBD2. V gave up 3 bases and J gave up 5 bases; unmatched junction bases: 6. The germline gives CDR1 ENHRY, CDR2 SYGVKD. The CDR3 is 17 amino acids. CDR3: CAISDGLAGEWTGELFF. Here the CDR3 DNA reads TGTGCCATCAGTGACGGACTAGCGGGAGAATGGACCGGGGAGCTGTTTTTT.

This CDR3 is CASGQGSGANVLTF. Written as DNA, the CDR3 is TGTGCCAGCGGCCAGGGGTCTGGGGCCAACGTCCTGACTTTC. The chain recombines TRBV6-1 with TRBJ2-6; maybe TRBD1 (6 bases). The germline CDR1 and CDR2 sequences are MNHNS and SASEGT. V was cut by 8 bases and J by 1 base, with 9 bases left in between. CDR3 length: 14 residues.

This chain uses TRBV29-1 with TRBJ2-7; 8 bases fit TRBD1. Trimming took 5 bases from V and 6 from J; bases not matched to a gene: 3. This CDR3 has 11 amino acids. CDR1 and CDR2 from the germline V gene are SQVTM and ANQGSEA. CDR3 nucleotide sequence: TGCAGCGTTTTACAGGGGGTCGAGCAGTACTTC. Residues: CSVLQGVEQYF.

The genes are TRBV5-1 and TRBJ2-7, with D possibly being TRBD1 (6 bases). The CDR3 runs to 16 residues. V was trimmed by 0 bases and J by 4 bases, leaving 17 bases between them. CDR1 is SGHRS, CDR2 YFSETQ, per germline. Written as DNA, the CDR3 is TGCGCCAGCAGCTTGGAAGGGACAACCCTCGGGTACGAGCAGTACTTC. Amino acids: CASSLEGTTLGYEQYF.

J is TRBJ1-1 and V is TRBV9; 7 bases align to TRBD1. Trimming removed 0 bases from V and 3 bases from J; junction bases left unmatched: 5. This CDR3 contains 15 residues. From germline, CDR1 is SGDLS and CDR2 YYNGEE. The CDR3 DNA sequence: TGTGCCAGCAGCGTAGCTCTAGGGGGCCACACTGAAGCTTTCTTT. Amino acids: CASSVALGGHTEAFF.

V is TRBV5-1 and J is TRBJ1-1, with a weak D call TRBD1 (6 bases). The CDR3 is 15 amino acids. Germline-derived CDR1 and CDR2 are SGHRS and YFSETQ. V gave up 0 bases and J gave up 5 bases, with 14 bases separating them. This CDR3 reads CASSLDRGARTEAFF. The CDR3 DNA sequence: TGCGCCAGCAGCTTGGATCGGGGGGCGCGGACTGAAGCTTTCTTT.

The V gene is TRBV4-2, the J gene TRBJ2-3; the match to TRBD2 covers 11 bases. Per germline, CDR1 LGHNA and CDR2 YNFKEQ. There are 17 residues in the CDR3. V trimming: 1 base; J trimming: 4 bases; junction bases outside the gene matches: 7. DNA for the CDR3: TGTGCCAGCAGCCAAGTCTTTAGCGGGGGGGAGTCAGATACGCAGTATTTT. This sequence encodes CASSQVFSGGESDTQYF.

The chain recombines TRBV11-3 with TRBJ2-7; D is perhaps TRBD1 (6 bases). Germline assignment: CDR1 SGHNT and CDR2 YENEEA. The CDR3 sequence is 14 residues long. Trimming took 3 bases from V and 2 from J, leaving 11 bases between them. This CDR3 is CASSFGTNTYEQYF. The CDR3 DNA sequence: TGTGCCAGCAGCTTCGGGACAAATACCTACGAGCAGTACTTC.

V is TRBV11-2 and J is TRBJ2-1, with D unclear. Trimming removed 3 bases from V and 4 bases from J, with 7 bases in between. This CDR3 contains 13 residues. CDR1 is SGHAT, CDR2 FQNNGV, per germline. As DNA, the CDR3 is TGTGCCAGCAGCTTCGACGTTTACAATGAGCAGTTCTTC. Protein: CASSFDVYNEQFF. The whole variable domain, remainder taken from reference TRBV11-2 and TRBJ2-1, is EAGVAQSPRYKIIEKRQSVAFWCNPISGHATLYWYQQILGQGPKLLIQFQNNGVVDDSQLPKDRFSAERLKGVDSTLKIQPAKLEDSAVYLCASSFDVYNEQFFGPGTRLTVL.

The rearrangement uses TRBV7-2 and TRBJ1-2; tentatively, D is TRBD1 (5 bases). V was trimmed by 1 base and J by 2 bases, leaving 11 bases between them. The CDR3 sequence is 15 residues long. CDR1 and CDR2 (germline): SGHTA, FQGNSA. In DNA form, the CDR3 reads TGTGCCAGCAGCTTAGTGGGTGCAGGGAACTATGGCTACACCTTC. This sequence encodes CASSLVGAGNYGYTF.

This chain links TRBV12-5 with TRBJ2-7, with 7 bases fitting TRBD2. CDR1 LGHNT and CDR2 FRNRAP come from the germline V gene. V was clipped by 5 bases and J by 2 bases; unmatched bases: 3. The CDR3 loop spans 13 amino acids. CDR3 loop: CASGMGGTYEQYF. CDR3 bases: TGTGCTAGTGGTATGGGGGGGACCTACGAGCAGTACTTC.

A few counts support this clone. The genes are TRBV7-6 and TRBJ1-1; no reliable D call. V was cut by 5 bases and J by 1 base, with 11 bases left in between. The CDR3 spans 14 residues. Per the germline V gene, CDR1 is SGHVS and CDR2 is FNYEAQ. The chain's CDR3 is CASSNIGENTEAFF. CDR3 DNA: TGTGCCAGCAGCAATATCGGGGAGAACACTGAAGCTTTCTTT. Full variable domain (outside the CDR3, taken from reference TRBV7-6 and TRBJ1-1): GAGVSQSPRYKVTKRGQDVALRCDPISGHVSLYWYRQALGQGPEFLTYFNYEAQQDKSGLPNDRFSAERPEGSISTLTIQRTEQRDSAMYRCASSNIGENTEAFFGQGTRLTVV.

V is TRBV2 and J is TRBJ2-7; TRBD2 might be the D (6 bases). Trimming removed 7 bases from V and 3 bases from J, with 13 bases in between. The CDR3 has 13 amino acids. Germline assignment: CDR1 SNHLY and CDR2 FYNNEI. CDR3 amino acids: CASIEEGFYEQYF. In DNA, the CDR3 is TGTGCCAGCATCGAGGAGGGCTTCTACGAGCAGTACTTC.

This clone was seen once. The same CDR3 also results from other DNA sequences found in this sample. The chain recombines TRBV11-2 with TRBJ1-1; D gene uncertain. V dropped 1 base and J dropped 1 base, with 4 bases sitting between them. Germline CDR1 reads SGHAT; CDR2 reads FQNNGV. This CDR3 has 13 amino acids. The CDR3, as DNA: TGTGCCAGCAGCTTAGGACGGAACACTGAAGCTTTCTTT. This sequence encodes CASSLGRNTEAFF.